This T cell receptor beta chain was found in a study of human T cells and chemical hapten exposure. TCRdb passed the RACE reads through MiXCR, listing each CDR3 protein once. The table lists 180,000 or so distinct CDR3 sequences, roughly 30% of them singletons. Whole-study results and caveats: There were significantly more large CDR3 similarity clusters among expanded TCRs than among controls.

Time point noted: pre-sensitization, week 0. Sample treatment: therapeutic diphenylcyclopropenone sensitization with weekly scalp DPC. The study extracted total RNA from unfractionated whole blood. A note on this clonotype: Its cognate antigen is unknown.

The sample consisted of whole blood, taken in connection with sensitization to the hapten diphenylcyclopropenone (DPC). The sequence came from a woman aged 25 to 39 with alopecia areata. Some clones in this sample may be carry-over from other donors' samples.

The CDR3: CSVDSANYGYTF. The CDR3 bases are TGCAGCGTTGATTCCGCTAACTATGGCTACACCTTC. The chain joins TRBV29-1 to TRBJ1-2; D gene uncertain. Trimming cost V 3 bases and J 0 bases, with 5 bases left between them. The germline CDR1 and CDR2 sequences are SQVTM and ANQGSEA. The CDR3 has 12 residues.